The clone carrying this T cell receptor (beta chain) was recorded a few times. The antigen is not known. TCRdb itself ran the 5' RACE reads through MiXCR, one entry per CDR3 protein. The repertoire consists of about 140,000 distinct CDR3 sequences, with 30% to 40% occurring once and the leading ten covering about 6%. Between the trimmed V and J ends, which lost 4 bases and 2 bases, there was a span of 12 bases. Germline V lookup: CDR1 SGHDN, CDR2 FVKESK. The CDR3 is 15 amino acids. This record comes from a study of CD8 T cells in ankylosing spondylitis. Study observations and caveats: Clones tied to disease were said to be significantly enriched in matched ankylosing spondylitis synovial fluid.

The sequencing input was synovial fluid, either unsorted or a sorted T cell fraction (not recorded which). The chain is built from TRBV14 and TRBJ2-1, with D tentatively TRBD2 (6 bases). The source is a male donor with ankylosing spondylitis. CDR3: CASSRRLDPYNEQFF. Written as DNA, the CDR3 is TGTGCCAGCAGCCGGCGACTAGATCCCTACAATGAGCAGTTCTTC.